This T cell receptor (beta chain) appears in the sequencing data of a study of blood T cell repertoires in COVID-19. For the study at large: Spain, Italy and the United States supplied samples that represented acute and convalescent COVID-19.

The CDR3 is 12 amino acids. Germline V gene data show CDR1 as SNHLY and CDR2 as FYNNEI. V was shortened by 7 bases and J by 9 bases, with 12 bases between the two germline ends. A single count supports this clone. Generated by immunoSEQ multiplex PCR, the TCRdb table keeps only in-frame clones and is missing some. The profile shows 200,000 to 250,000 clones, nearly 90% of them singletons. Sequencing used PBMCs or T cells enriched from blood (not recorded which). The sequence derives from a man younger than 45 who had been exposed to COVID-19. V and J are TRBV2 and TRBJ1-4; maybe TRBD1 (6 bases). CDR3 bases: TGTGCCAGCACCCCCGGACAGAAAAAACTGTTTTTT. Translation gives CASTPGQKKLFF.